This entry describes one TCR beta chain. This entry comes from a study of blood T cell repertoires in COVID-19. Study-wide background: The study drew acute and convalescent COVID-19 samples from the United States, Italy and Spain. T cells, B-cell-depleted T cells, or PBMCs supplied cDNA or gDNA.

Some clones are missing from TCRdb's copy, which holds only in-frame ones; the method was immunoSEQ multiplex PCR. Among a few hundred thousand clones listed, about 87% were seen once. The sequence came from a woman younger than 35 who had recovered from COVID-19. The specimen was PBMCs or T cells enriched from blood (not recorded which).

DNA of the CDR3: TGTGCCAGCAGCCCGGGACTGATACTCTACGAGCAGTACTTC. It specifies CASSPGLILYEQYF. The chain combines TRBV3-1 (or the pseudogene TRBV3-2) with TRBJ2-7; weak D call: TRBD2 (6 bases). The germline V gene encodes CDR1 LGHDT and CDR2 YNNKEL (reference sequence). The CDR3 length is 14 residues. V gave up 4 bases and J gave up 3 bases, with 13 bases separating them.